This entry is about one T cell receptor beta chain. Generated by immunoSEQ multiplex PCR, the TCRdb table keeps only in-frame clones and is missing some. The sample lists about 24,000 clones, around 87% occurring once. V was shortened by 2 bases and J by 3 bases, with 6 bases between the two germline ends. The CDR3 has 13 amino acids. Germline V gene data show CDR1 as SGHKS and CDR2 as YYEKEE (reference sequence). This sample stems from a study of T cell changes during pregnancy in multiple sclerosis. The source is a female donor in good health, enrolled as a control in a pregnancy study. The V gene is TRBV5-5, the J gene TRBJ1-3; D call uncertain. The sequences come from CD4+ T cells from peripheral blood mononuclear cells, collected in the second trimester of pregnancy. The CDR3 DNA sequence: TGTGCCAGCAGCTTACCGGGTGGAAACACCATATATTTT. Translated, it gives CASSLPGGNTIYF.